The table lists the clone carrying this T cell receptor (beta chain) with a few counts. The source of the sample is a study of blood T cell repertoires in COVID-19. Study in general: From the United States, Italy and Spain came samples of acute and convalescent COVID-19. Sample material is recorded as cDNA or gDNA derived from T cells, B-cell-depleted T cells, or PBMCs.

Original data processing: Reference gene primer amplification gave nucleated cell count estimates. Clones were sequenced by immunoSEQ multiplex PCR, and TCRdb holds only the in-frame ones, with some missing. V, J and clone size derive from that table, while D and trimming were established from the DNA sequence. Altogether about 53,000 clones are present, roughly 84% being singletons, with the ten largest covering roughly 12%. This CDR3 spans 16 amino acids. V gave up 3 bases and J gave up 5 bases, with 19 bases separating them. Germline CDR1 SGHTA, CDR2 FQGTGA. The chain uses TRBV7-3 and TRBJ1-1; tentatively, D is TRBD1 (5 bases). The sequenced material came from peripheral blood. This TCR came from a man between 70 and 80 years old with active COVID-19. CDR3 protein: CASSLQPRGGGTEAFF. The CDR3 DNA sequence: TGTGCCAGCAGCTTGCAACCTCGGGGGGGTGGAACTGAAGCTTTCTTT.